The 10 T cell receptor beta chains below were found in one sample sequenced in a study of blood T cell repertoires in COVID-19. Measured with immunoSEQ multiplex PCR; TCRdb has only the in-frame clones, and not every one. The sample gives about 280,000 clones, approximately 86% of which show up once; 9.4% is in the top ten. What was sequenced was peripheral blood. The receptors here all came from a man aged 18 to 35 with active or convalescent COVID-19.

CDR3 sequence reads: CASSRIQETQYF. The CDR3 coding sequence is TGTGCCAGCAGCCGTATCCAAGAGACCCAGTACTTC. This rearrangement joins TRBV3-1 (or the pseudogene TRBV3-2) to TRBJ2-5; D is ambiguous. Germline loops: CDR1 LGHDT, CDR2 YNNKEL (reference sequence). This CDR3 contains 12 residues. V was clipped by 4 bases and J by 1 base, with 4 bases between them.

The J gene is TRBJ1-1, the V gene TRBV11-2; no firm D call. The germline CDR1 and CDR2 sequences are SGHAT and FQNNGV. Trimming took off 3 bases at V and 2 bases at J, with 13 bases between the two ends. The CDR3 extends over 15 amino acids. The DNA for the CDR3 is TGTGCCAGCAGCTTCACCGCGGGGATTAACACTGAAGCTTTCTTT. Translation gives CASSFTAGINTEAFF. Supplemented by reference TRBV11-2 and TRBJ1-1, the full variable domain reads EAGVAQSPRYKIIEKRQSVAFWCNPISGHATLYWYQQILGQGPKLLIQFQNNGVVDDSQLPKDRFSAERLKGVDSTLKIQPAKLEDSAVYLCASSFTAGINTEAFFGQGTRLTVV.

Turning to this clone: At the DNA level, this CDR3 is encoded by other sequences in the same sample as well. The rearrangement joins TRBV28 to TRBJ1-5; D unresolved. The V end was cut by 3 bases, the J end by 3 bases, with 3 bases between. This CDR3 contains 12 residues. From germline, CDR1 is MDHEN and CDR2 SYDVKM. The CDR3 loop is CASSFLNQPQHF. The CDR3, as DNA: TGTGCCAGCAGTTTTCTCAATCAGCCCCAGCATTTT.

This clone was seen more than once but under ten times. This chain connects TRBV5-1 to TRBJ1-1; 7 positions match TRBD1. Germline V gene sequence: CDR1 SGHRS, CDR2 YFSETQ. The CDR3 is 15 amino acids. V dropped 4 bases and J dropped 1; count of bases not matched to a gene: 7. In DNA, the CDR3 is TGCGCCAGCAGCCTAACGGGACAGCCGAACACTGAAGCTTTCTTT. This sequence encodes CASSLTGQPNTEAFF.

The chain couples TRBV10-2 to TRBJ2-7; TRBD1 agrees at 9 bases. Germline CDR1 reads WSHSY; CDR2 reads SAAADI. The CDR3 has 13 amino acids. The J segment lost 10 bases and the V segment lost 8 bases, leaving 12 bases of the junction unmatched. This chain's CDR3 is CASSTGTGSRQYF. The CDR3 region has the DNA TGCGCCAGCTCCACCGGGACAGGGAGTAGACAGTACTTC.

In DNA, the CDR3 is TGTGCCAGCAGCCCTTATAGACAGGTTTCCTACGAGCAGTACTTC. It codes for CASSPYRQVSYEQYF. This sequence joins TRBV5-8 and TRBJ2-7, with a possible D match to TRBD1 (6 bases). The CDR3 covers 15 residues. Trimming left V 4 bases short and J 1 base short, with 15 bases between. Germline CDR1 reads SGHTS; CDR2 reads YDEGEE.

The chain carries TRBV7-2 and TRBJ2-7, with 13 bases matching TRBD2. Unmatched junction bases numbered 5, after V lost 0 bases and J lost 3 bases. Germline CDR1 is SGHTA and CDR2 is FQGNSA. The length of the CDR3 is 17 residues. DNA of the CDR3: TGTGCCAGCAGCTTAGCGGGACTAGCGGGGCTCTACTACGAGCAGTACTTC. It yields the protein CASSLAGLAGLYYEQYF.

This chain links TRBV5-1 with TRBJ2-7; 7 bases agree with TRBD1. CDR3 length: 15 residues. Losses at the gene ends were 4 bases for V and 0 bases for J; bases not matched to a gene: 7. Germline V CDR1 and CDR2: SGHRS, YFSETQ. DNA for the CDR3: TGCGCCAGCAGCACCTCCGGGACAGCCTCCTACGAGCAGTACTTC. Translation: CASSTSGTASYEQYF.

The CDR3 loop is CASSLARTGNYGYTF. The CDR3 nucleotides are TGTGCCAGCAGCTTAGCCCGCACGGGAAACTATGGCTACACCTTC. V usage is TRBV11-1 and J usage is TRBJ1-2; D not certain. Germline V CDR1 and CDR2: SGHAT, FQDESV (reference sequence). The CDR3 sequence is 15 residues long. Trimming removed 0 bases at V and 2 bases at J, with 10 bases between.

The chain employs TRBV11-3 and TRBJ1-6; 9 bases are shared with TRBD1. CDR3 length equals 14 residues. Trimming at V came to 5 bases and at J to 6 bases, leaving 2 bases not matched to a gene. Germline assignment: CDR1 SGHNT and CDR2 YENEEA. CDR3: CASSKTGGNSPLHF. The CDR3 region has the DNA TGTGCCAGCAGCAAGACAGGGGGTAATTCACCCCTCCACTTT.